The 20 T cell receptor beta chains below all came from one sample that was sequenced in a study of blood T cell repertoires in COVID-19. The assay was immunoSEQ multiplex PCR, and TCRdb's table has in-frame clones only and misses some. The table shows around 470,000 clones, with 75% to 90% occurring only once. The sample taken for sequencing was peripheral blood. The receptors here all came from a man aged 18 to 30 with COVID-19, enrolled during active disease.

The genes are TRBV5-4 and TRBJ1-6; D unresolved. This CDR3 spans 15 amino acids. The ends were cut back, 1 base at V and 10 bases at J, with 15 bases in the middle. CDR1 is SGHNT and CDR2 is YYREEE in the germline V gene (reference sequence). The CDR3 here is CASSLTAGGRSPLHF. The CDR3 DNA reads TGTGCCAGCAGCTTGACGGCAGGAGGCAGATCACCCCTCCACTTT.

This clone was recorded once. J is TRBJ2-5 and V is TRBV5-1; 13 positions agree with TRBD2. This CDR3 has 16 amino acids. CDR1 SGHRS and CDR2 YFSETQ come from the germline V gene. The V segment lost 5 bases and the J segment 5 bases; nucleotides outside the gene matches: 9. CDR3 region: CASSSTSGGAAETQYF. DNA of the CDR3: TGCGCCAGCAGTTCCACTAGCGGGGGGGCCGCGGAGACCCAGTACTTC.

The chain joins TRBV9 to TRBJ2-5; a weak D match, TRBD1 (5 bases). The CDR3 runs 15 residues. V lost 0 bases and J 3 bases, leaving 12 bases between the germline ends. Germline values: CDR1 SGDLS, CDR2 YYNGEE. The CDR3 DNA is TGTGCCAGCAGCGTAGCATCCAGGGTGGAAGAGACCCAGTACTTC. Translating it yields CASSVASRVEETQYF.

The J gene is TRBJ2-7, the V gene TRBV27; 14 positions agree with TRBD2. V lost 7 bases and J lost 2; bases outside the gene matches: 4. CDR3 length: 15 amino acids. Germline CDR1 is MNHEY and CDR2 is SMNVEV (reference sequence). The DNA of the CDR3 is TGTGCCAGCAAGGGACTAGCGGGGGCCGCCTACGAGCAGTACTTC. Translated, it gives CASKGLAGAAYEQYF.

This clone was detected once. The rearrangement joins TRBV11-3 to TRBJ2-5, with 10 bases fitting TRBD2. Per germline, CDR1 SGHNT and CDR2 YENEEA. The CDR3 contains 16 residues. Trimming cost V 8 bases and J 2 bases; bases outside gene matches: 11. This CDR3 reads CASSHGSGGTQETQYF. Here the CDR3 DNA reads TGTGCCAGCTCTCACGGTAGCGGGGGGACTCAAGAGACCCAGTACTTC.

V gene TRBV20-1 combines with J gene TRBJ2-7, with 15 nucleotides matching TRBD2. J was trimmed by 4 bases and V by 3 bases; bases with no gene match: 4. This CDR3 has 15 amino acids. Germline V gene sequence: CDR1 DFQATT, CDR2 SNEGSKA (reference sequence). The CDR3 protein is CSASLGLAGGYEQYF. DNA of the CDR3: TGCAGTGCTAGTCTCGGACTAGCGGGAGGGTACGAGCAGTACTTC.

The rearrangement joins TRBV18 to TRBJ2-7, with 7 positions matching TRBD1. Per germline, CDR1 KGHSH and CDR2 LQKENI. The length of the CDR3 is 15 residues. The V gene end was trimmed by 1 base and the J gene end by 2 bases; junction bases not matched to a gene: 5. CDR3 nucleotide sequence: TGTGCCAGCTCACCACAGGGGGACAGTACCTACGAGCAGTACTTC. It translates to CASSPQGDSTYEQYF.

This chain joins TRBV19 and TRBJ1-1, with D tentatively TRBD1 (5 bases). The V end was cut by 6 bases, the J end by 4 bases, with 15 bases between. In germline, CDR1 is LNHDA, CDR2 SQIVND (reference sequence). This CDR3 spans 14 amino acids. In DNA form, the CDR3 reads TGTGCCAGTAGCCTACAACAGGTCGGCACTGAAGCTTTCTTT. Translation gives CASSLQQVGTEAFF.

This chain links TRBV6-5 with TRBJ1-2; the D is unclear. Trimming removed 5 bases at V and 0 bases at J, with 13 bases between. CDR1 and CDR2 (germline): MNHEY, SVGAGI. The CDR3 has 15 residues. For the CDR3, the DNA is TGTGCCAGCAGTAGAGGAGGTCCAGCTAACTATGGCTACACCTTC. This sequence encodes CASSRGGPANYGYTF.

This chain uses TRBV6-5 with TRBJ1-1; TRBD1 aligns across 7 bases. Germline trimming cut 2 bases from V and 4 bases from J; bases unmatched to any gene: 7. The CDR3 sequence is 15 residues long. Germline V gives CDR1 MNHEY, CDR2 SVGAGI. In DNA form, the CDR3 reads TGTGCCAGCAGTTACGTAGGGGGCCGGAGCACTGAAGCTTTCTTT. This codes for CASSYVGGRSTEAFF.

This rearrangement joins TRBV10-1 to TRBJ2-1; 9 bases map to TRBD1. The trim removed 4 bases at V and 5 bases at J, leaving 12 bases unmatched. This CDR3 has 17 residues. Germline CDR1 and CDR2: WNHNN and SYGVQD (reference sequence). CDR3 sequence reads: CASSGRVGGTGHNEQFF. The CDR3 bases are TGCGCCAGCAGTGGCCGAGTCGGGGGGACAGGGCACAATGAGCAGTTCTTC.

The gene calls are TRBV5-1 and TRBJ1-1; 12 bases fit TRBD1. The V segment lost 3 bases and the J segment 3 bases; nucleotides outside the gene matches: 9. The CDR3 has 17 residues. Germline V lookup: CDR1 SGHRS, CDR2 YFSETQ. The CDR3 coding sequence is TGCGCCAGCAGCTCGGGACAGGGGGCCTCCTGGGACACTGAAGCTTTCTTT. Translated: CASSSGQGASWDTEAFF. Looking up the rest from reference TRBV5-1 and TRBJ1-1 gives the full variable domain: KAGVTQTPRYLIKTRGQQVTLSCSPISGHRSVSWYQQTPGQGLQFLFEYFSETQRNKGNFPGRFSGRQFSNSRSEMNVSTLELGDSALYLCASSSGQGASWDTEAFFGQGTRLTVV.

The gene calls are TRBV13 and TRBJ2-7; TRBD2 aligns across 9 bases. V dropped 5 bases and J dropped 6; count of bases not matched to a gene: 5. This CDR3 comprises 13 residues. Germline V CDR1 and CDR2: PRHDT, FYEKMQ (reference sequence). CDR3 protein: CASSPRAGGEQYF. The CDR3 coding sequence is TGTGCCAGCAGCCCTCGAGCGGGAGGCGAGCAGTACTTC.

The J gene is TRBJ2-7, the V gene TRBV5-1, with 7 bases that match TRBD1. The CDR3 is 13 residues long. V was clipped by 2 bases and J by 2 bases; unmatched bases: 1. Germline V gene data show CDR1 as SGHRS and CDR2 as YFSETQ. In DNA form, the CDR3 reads TGCGCCAGCAGCTTACAGGGGCCCTACGAGCAGTACTTC. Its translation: CASSLQGPYEQYF.

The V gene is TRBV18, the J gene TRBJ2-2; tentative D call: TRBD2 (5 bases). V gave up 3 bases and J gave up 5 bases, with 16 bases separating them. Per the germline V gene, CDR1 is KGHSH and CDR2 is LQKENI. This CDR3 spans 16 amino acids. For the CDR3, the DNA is TGTGCCAGCTCACCCCCCGGGTGGGAGTGGACCGGGGAGCTGTTTTTT. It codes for CASSPPGWEWTGELFF.

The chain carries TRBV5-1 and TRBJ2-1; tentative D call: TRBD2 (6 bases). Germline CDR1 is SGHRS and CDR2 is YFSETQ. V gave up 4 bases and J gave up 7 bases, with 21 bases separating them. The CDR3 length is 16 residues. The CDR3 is CASSTLAGGSSNEQFF. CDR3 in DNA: TGCGCCAGCAGCACCTTAGCCGGGGGTAGCTCGAATGAGCAGTTCTTC.

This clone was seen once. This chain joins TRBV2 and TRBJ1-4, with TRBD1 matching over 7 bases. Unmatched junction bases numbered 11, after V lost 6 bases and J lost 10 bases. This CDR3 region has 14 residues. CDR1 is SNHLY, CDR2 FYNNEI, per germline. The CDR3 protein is CASSSEWDSGKLFF. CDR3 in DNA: TGTGCCAGCAGCTCCGAATGGGACAGCGGAAAACTGTTTTTT.

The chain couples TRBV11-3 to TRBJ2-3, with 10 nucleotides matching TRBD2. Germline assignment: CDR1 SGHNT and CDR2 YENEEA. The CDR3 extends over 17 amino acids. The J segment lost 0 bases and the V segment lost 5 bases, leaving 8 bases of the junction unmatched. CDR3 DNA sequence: TGTGCCAGCAGCAAAGGCGCTAGCGGGGGCAGCACAGATACGCAGTATTTT. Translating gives CASSKGASGGSTDTQYF.

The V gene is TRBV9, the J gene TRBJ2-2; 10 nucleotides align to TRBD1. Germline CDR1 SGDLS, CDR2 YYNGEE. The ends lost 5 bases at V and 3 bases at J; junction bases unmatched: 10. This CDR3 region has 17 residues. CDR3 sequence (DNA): TGTGCCAGCAGTTGGACAGGGGGACTCCCGGACACCGGGGAGCTGTTTTTT. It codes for CASSWTGGLPDTGELFF.

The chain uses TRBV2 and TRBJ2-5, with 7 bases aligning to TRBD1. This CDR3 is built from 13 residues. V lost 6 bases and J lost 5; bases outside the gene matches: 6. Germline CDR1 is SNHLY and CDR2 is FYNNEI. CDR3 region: CASRTGMGETQYF. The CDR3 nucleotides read TGTGCCAGCAGGACAGGGATGGGGGAGACCCAGTACTTC.